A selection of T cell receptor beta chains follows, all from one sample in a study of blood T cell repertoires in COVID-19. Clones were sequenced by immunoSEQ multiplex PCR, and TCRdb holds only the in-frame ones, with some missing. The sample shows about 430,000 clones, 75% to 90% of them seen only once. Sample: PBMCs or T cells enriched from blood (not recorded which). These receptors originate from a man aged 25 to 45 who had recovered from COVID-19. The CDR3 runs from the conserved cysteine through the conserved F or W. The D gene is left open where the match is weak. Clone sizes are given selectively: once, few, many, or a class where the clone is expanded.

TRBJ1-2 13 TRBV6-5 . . TGTGCCAGCAGTTACTTCGACAGATCTAACTACACCTTC CASSYFDRSNYTF
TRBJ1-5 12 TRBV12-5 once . TGTGCCGGGAGTTATAGCAATCAGCCCCAGCATTTT CAGSYSNQPQHF
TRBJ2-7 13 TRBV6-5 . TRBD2 TGTGCCAGCTCAAAGCGGGAGGGCGACGAGCAGTACTTC CASSKREGDEQYF
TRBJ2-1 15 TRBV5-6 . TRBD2 TGTGCCAGCAGCTTGGCTAGCGGGAGGTTCAATGAGCAGTTCTTC CASSLASGRFNEQFF
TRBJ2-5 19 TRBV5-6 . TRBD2 TGTGCCAGCAGCTTGGGAACTTGGGGACTAGCGGGAGGGCCTGAGACCCAGTACTTC CASSLGTWGLAGGPETQYF
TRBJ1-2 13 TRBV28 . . TGTGCCAGCAGTCCGGACGGGGACTATGGCTACACCTTC CASSPDGDYGYTF
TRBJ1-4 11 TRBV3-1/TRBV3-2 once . TGTGCGGTACAGTTCGGCGAAAAACTGTTTTTT CAVQFGEKLFF
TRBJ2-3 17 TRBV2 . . TGTGCCAGCAGTGTGTTGGGACTGCCTAGGACTGGAGATACGCAGTATTTT CASSVLGLPRTGDTQYF
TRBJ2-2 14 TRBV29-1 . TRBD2 TGCAGCGCAACTAGCGGGGGAAGCACCGGGGAGCTGTTTTTT CSATSGGSTGELFF
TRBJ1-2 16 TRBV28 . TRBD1 TGTGCCAGCAGTTGGGGACAGGGGCTTATTAACTATGGCTACACCTTC CASSWGQGLINYGYTF
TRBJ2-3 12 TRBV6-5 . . TGTGCCTCAGGGGTAAACCGAGATACGCAGTATTTT CASGVNRDTQYF
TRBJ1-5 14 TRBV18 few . TGTGCCAGCTCACGCGAGGTCAGCAATCAGCCCCAGCATTTT CASSREVSNQPQHF
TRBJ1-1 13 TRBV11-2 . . TGTGCCAGCAGCTTAATTATAGACACTGAAGCTTTCTTT CASSLIIDTEAFF
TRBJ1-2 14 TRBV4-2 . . TGTGCCAGCAGCCACCCGACAGACTACTATGGCTACACCTTC CASSHPTDYYGYTF
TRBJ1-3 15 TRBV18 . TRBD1 TGTGCCAGCTTCCCGGGACAGTTCTCTGGAAACACCATATATTTT CASFPGQFSGNTIYF
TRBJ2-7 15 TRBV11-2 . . TGTGCCAGCAGCTTATGGGACATGGACTCCTACGAGCAGTACTTC CASSLWDMDSYEQYF
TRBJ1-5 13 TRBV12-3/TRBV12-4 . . TGTGCCAGCAGCCAGGGTAGCAATCAGCCCCAGCATTTT CASSQGSNQPQHF
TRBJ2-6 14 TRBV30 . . TGTGCCTGTCGACGGGACTCTGGGGCCAACGTCCTGACTTTC CACRRDSGANVLTF
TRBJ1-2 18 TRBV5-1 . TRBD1 TGCGCCAGCAGCCGCGGAACGGGACAGGGGCAATCTAACTATGGCTACACCTTC CASSRGTGQGQSNYGYTF
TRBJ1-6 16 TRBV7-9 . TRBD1 TGTGCCAGCAGCCGATTTCCGGGACAGGGGAATTCACCCCTCCACTTT CASSRFPGQGNSPLHF
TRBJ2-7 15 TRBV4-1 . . TGCGCCAGCAGCCAAGTGGCTTCCTCTTCCTACGAGCAGTACTTC CASSQVASSSYEQYF
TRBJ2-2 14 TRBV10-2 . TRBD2 TGCGCCAGCACCCGGGCTAGCGGGGCCGGGGAGCTGTTTTTT CASTRASGAGELFF